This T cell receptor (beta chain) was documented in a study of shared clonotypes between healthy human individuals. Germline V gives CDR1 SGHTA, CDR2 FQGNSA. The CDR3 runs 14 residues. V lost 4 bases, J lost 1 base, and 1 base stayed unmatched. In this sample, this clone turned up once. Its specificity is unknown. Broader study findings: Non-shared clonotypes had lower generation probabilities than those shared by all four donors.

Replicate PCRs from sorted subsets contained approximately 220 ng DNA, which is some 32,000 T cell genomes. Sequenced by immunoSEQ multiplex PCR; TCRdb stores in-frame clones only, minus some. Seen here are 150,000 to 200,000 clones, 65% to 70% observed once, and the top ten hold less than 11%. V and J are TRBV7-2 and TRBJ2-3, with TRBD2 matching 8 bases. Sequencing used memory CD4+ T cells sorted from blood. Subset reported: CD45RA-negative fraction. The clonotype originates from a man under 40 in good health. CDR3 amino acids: CASSSGGGTDTQYF. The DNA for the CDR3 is TGTGCCAGCAGCTCCGGGGGGGGCACAGATACGCAGTATTTT.